Listed here are 12 T cell receptor beta chains from one sample, sequenced in a study of blood T cell repertoires in COVID-19. Profiled with immunoSEQ multiplex PCR; TCRdb holds only in-frame clones, not every one. This repertoire shows around 260,000 clones, more than 75% found once; its top ten account for approximately 1.5%. The specimen sequenced was peripheral blood. Receptors were obtained from a woman in her forties who had recovered from COVID-19.

The genes are TRBV29-1 and TRBJ1-1; D may be TRBD1 (5 bases). Trimming removed 4 bases from V and 5 bases from J, with 17 bases in between. This CDR3 comprises 14 residues. Germline V gene lookup returns CDR1 SQVTM and CDR2 ANQGSEA. As DNA, the CDR3 is TGCAGCGTTGGGGGCGGTGGCCCTTTGACTGAAGCTTTCTTT. As protein: CSVGGGGPLTEAFF.

The chain couples TRBV5-4 to TRBJ1-2; TRBD1 agrees at 7 bases. The trim removed 4 bases at V and 7 bases at J, leaving 7 bases unmatched. This CDR3 has 13 amino acids. Per the germline V gene, CDR1 is SGHNT and CDR2 is YYREEE (reference sequence). CDR3 DNA: TGTGCCAGCAGCCGTACAGGGGCGGCTGGCTACACCTTC. The encoded protein is CASSRTGAAGYTF.

V usage is TRBV11-2 and J usage is TRBJ2-7, with D uncertain. The V gene lost 3 bases and the J gene lost 0 bases, with 9 bases spanning the gap. Germline CDR1 is SGHAT and CDR2 is FQNNGV. CDR3 size: 14 residues. In nucleotides, the CDR3 is TGTGCCAGCAGCTTCCGTAAGAGCTCCTACGAGCAGTACTTC. The encoded protein is CASSFRKSSYEQYF.

The V call is TRBV5-4, the J call TRBJ2-2, with 7 bases fitting TRBD1. The V segment lost 6 bases and the J segment 1 base; nucleotides outside the gene matches: 6. The CDR3 extends over 15 amino acids. Germline values: CDR1 SGHNT, CDR2 YYREEE (reference sequence). CDR3 bases: TGTGCCAGCACCTTCTGGGACAGGAACACCGGGGAGCTGTTTTTT. Protein sequence: CASTFWDRNTGELFF. The full variable domain, with the rest looked up from reference TRBV5-4 and TRBJ2-2, is ETGVTQSPTHLIKTRGQQVTLRCSSQSGHNTVSWYQQALGQGPQFIFQYYREEENGRGNFPPRFSGLQFPNYSSELNVNALELDDSALYLCASTFWDRNTGELFFGEGSRLTVL.

The gene calls are TRBV7-9 and TRBJ1-2, with 8 bases that match TRBD1. This CDR3 spans 14 amino acids. Unmatched junction bases numbered 8, after V lost 3 bases and J lost 8 bases. CDR1 is SEHNR and CDR2 is FQNEAQ in the germline V gene (reference sequence). In nucleotides, the CDR3 is TGTGCCAGCAGCTTTGACAGGGGACTCGACGGCTACACCTTC. Translating it yields CASSFDRGLDGYTF.

This sequence joins TRBV5-1 and TRBJ1-4, with 7 bases that match TRBD1. Germline values: CDR1 SGHRS, CDR2 YFSETQ. V was clipped by 2 bases and J by 0 bases; unmatched bases: 1. The CDR3 length is 15 residues. The CDR3 here is CASSLQGTTNEKLFF. In nucleotides, the CDR3 is TGCGCCAGCAGCTTACAGGGGACAACTAATGAAAAACTGTTTTTT.

The V and J genes are TRBV27 and TRBJ1-2; unclear D gene. This CDR3 is built from 13 residues. Germline CDR1 MNHEY, CDR2 SMNVEV (reference sequence). The V gene lost 3 bases and the J gene lost 5 bases, with 10 bases spanning the gap. DNA of the CDR3: TGTGCCAGCAGTTTTAACAGCCTATATGGCTACACCTTC. Translating it yields CASSFNSLYGYTF.

The J gene is TRBJ2-2, the V gene TRBV18, with TRBD1 identical over 9 bases. CDR1 and CDR2 from the germline V gene are KGHSH and LQKENI. CDR3 length: 16 amino acids. Germline trimming cut 3 bases from V and 4 bases from J; bases unmatched to any gene: 6. DNA of the CDR3: TGTGCCAGCTCACCCCCGGGACAGGGCGGCACCGGGGAGCTGTTTTTT. It translates to CASSPPGQGGTGELFF.

This rearrangement joins TRBV9 to TRBJ1-4; D is undetermined. The germline V gene encodes CDR1 SGDLS and CDR2 YYNGEE. V was pared by 0 bases and J by 8 bases, with 11 bases between. This CDR3 region has 14 residues. The chain's CDR3 is CASSVGGDREKLFF. CDR3 nucleotides: TGTGCCAGCAGCGTAGGCGGGGATCGGGAAAAACTGTTTTTT.

DNA of the CDR3: TGTGCCAGCAGTTCGACAGGGGACAATTCACCCCTCCACTTT. It translates to CASSSTGDNSPLHF. The J gene is TRBJ1-6, the V gene TRBV9; the match to TRBD1 covers 8 bases. CDR1 SGDLS and CDR2 YYNGEE come from the germline V gene. V shed 5 bases and J 7 bases; nucleotides not matched to a gene: 5. CDR3 length: 14 amino acids.

This chain uses TRBV10-2 with TRBJ2-1; 9 bases align to TRBD2. Germline-derived CDR1 and CDR2 are WSHSY and SAAADI. V was pared by 2 bases and J by 5 bases, with 13 bases of the junction left unmatched. There are 18 residues in the CDR3. CDR3 coding DNA: TGCGCCAGCAGTGAGGTCCTGGGGCGGGGGGGCAGCGACAATGAGCAGTTCTTC. Its translation: CASSEVLGRGGSDNEQFF.

The V gene is TRBV19, the J gene TRBJ2-2; a possible D gene is TRBD2 (7 bases). Germline CDR1 and CDR2: LNHDA and SQIVND (reference sequence). This CDR3 is 12 amino acids long. V lost 6 bases to trimming and J lost 11 bases, with 13 bases between them. The CDR3 region is CASSWGGAELFF. The CDR3 DNA is TGTGCCAGTAGCTGGGGGGGGGCCGAGCTGTTTTTT.